This T cell receptor (beta chain) was captured in a study of blood T cell repertoires in COVID-19. Study as a whole: COVID-19 samples collected from the United States, Italy and Spain covered acute and convalescent phases.

Participants were placed into cohorts based on the clinical history they reported. The protocol was immunoSEQ multiplex PCR, while the TCRdb copy is restricted to in-frame clones and leaves out a portion. The table shows some 270,000 clones, with 75% to 85% occurring only once. V was clipped by 5 bases and J by 2 bases; unmatched bases: 5. Germline V gene data show CDR1 as LNHDA and CDR2 as SQIVND (reference sequence). The CDR3 has 17 amino acids. The gene calls are TRBV19 and TRBJ2-1, with 14 bases aligning to TRBD2. Sequencing was performed on PBMCs or T cells enriched from blood (not recorded which). This receptor was taken from a woman between 50 and 59 years old with acute COVID-19. The chain's CDR3 is CASSLGTSGGTYNEQFF. The CDR3 coding sequence is TGTGCCAGTAGTCTCGGGACTAGCGGGGGTACCTACAATGAGCAGTTCTTC. The full variable domain, rest sourced from reference TRBV19 and TRBJ2-1, is DGGITQSPKYLFRKEGQNVTLSCEQNLNHDAMYWYRQDPGQGLRLIYYSQIVNDFQKGDIAEGYSVSREKKESFPLTVTSAQKNPTAFYLCASSLGTSGGTYNEQFFGPGTRLTVL.